This T cell receptor (beta chain) was found in a study of blood T cells in healthy people across ages. Worth noting for this clonotype: The antigen remains undetermined.

For the second PCR, which ran for about 7 to 12 cycles, a sample-barcoded 5' primer and a J-beta primer mix were used. All samples yielded 3 million or more CDR3-containing paired-end reads. TCRdb re-called the 5' RACE reads through MiXCR, storing one row per CDR3 protein. The sample yields approximately 850,000 distinct CDR3 sequences, roughly 50% seen once. General study findings and limits: The lack of PBMC sorting stopped any conclusive naive versus antigen-experienced comparison. One million T cells yielded diversity estimates that were considered underestimates.

What was sequenced was blood. The TCR sequence derives from a man between 25 and 39 years old in good health.

The CDR3 spells CSVGGRLDGEQFF. In nucleotides, the CDR3 is TGCAGCGTTGGGGGAAGACTAGATGGTGAGCAGTTCTTC. The chain recombines TRBV29-1 with TRBJ2-1; TRBD2 might be the D (6 bases). The CDR3 runs to 13 residues. CDR1 and CDR2 (germline): SQVTM, ANQGSEA. V was shortened by 4 bases and J by 9 bases, with 16 bases between the two germline ends.